This TCR beta chain was found in a study of blood T cell repertoires in COVID-19. Allocation to cohorts depended on clinical history reported by the participants. Each recovered donor of Cohort 3 presented with two negative PCRs, clearance, or symptom resolution. Trimming shortened V by 3 bases and J by 2 bases, and 9 bases separated the two germline ends. Germline CDR1 and CDR2: SGHKS and YYEKEE (reference sequence). CDR3 size: 15 residues. In the authors' workflow: Amplified reference gene primers provided the basis for estimating nucleated cell counts. Clones were sequenced by immunoSEQ multiplex PCR, and TCRdb holds only the in-frame ones, with some missing. D and trimming come from the DNA, and the V and J calls and clone size come from that table. The sample contains around 250,000 clones, 70% to 85% of which appear only once.

The receptor was derived from a man aged 35 to 55 who had recovered from COVID-19. The V call is TRBV5-5, the J call TRBJ2-6; D call uncertain. Material: PBMCs or T cells enriched from blood (not recorded which). CDR3 region: CASSSGPPGANVLTF. The CDR3, as DNA: TGTGCCAGCAGCTCTGGGCCCCCTGGGGCCAACGTCCTGACTTTC.